This TCR beta chain came from a study of blood T cell repertoires in COVID-19. Study overall: Spain, Italy and the United States supplied samples that represented acute and convalescent COVID-19. Nucleic acid was either cDNA or gDNA, and it came from T cells, B-cell-depleted T cells, or PBMCs.

In the authors' methods: Using reference gene primer amplification, nucleated cell counts were estimated. TCRdb's table, derived via immunoSEQ multiplex PCR, lists solely in-frame clones and lacks some. The V and J calls and clone size are taken from that table; D and trimming were inferred from the DNA. The sample carries 150,000 or so clones, approximately 82% recorded once. The V gene lost 4 bases and the J gene lost 0 bases, with 25 bases spanning the gap. The CDR3 covers 21 residues. In germline, CDR1 is LGHNA, CDR2 YNFKEQ. This chain uses TRBV4-2 with TRBJ1-6; tentatively, D is TRBD1 (6 bases). Sequenced sample: peripheral blood. This TCR came from a woman between 50 and 59 years old with acute or convalescent COVID-19. The CDR3 bases are TGTGCCAGCAGCCCGCGGGGGCGGGGACACACTACGAGCTCCTATAATTCACCCCTCCACTTT. This sequence encodes CASSPRGRGHTTSSYNSPLHF.